This TCR beta chain was sequenced during a study of T cells in narcolepsy. Study-level findings and limits: HCRT-specific and TRIB2-specific autoreactive clonotypes appeared among same-patient CSF and blood CD4+ clonotypes.

For this clone: No antigen is known for it.

Assay used: immunoSEQ multiplex PCR; TCRdb lists only in-frame clones, some missing. The sample has 20,000 to 30,000 clones; around 85% are singletons. Germline V gives CDR1 LGHNA, CDR2 YSLEER. The CDR3 runs to 18 residues. V was clipped by 0 bases and J by 1 base; unmatched bases: 9. The clonotype originates from a human donor with narcolepsy. The J gene is TRBJ2-3, the V gene TRBV4-3; TRBD2 aligns across 8 bases. The sequenced sample was CD45RA- memory CD4+ T cells from PBMCs. Here the CDR3 DNA reads TGCGCCAGCAGCCAAGATTGGGAAGGGCGGGGGGGCACAGATACGCAGTATTTT. It translates to CASSQDWEGRGGTDTQYF.